This T cell receptor (beta chain) came from a study of OX40 agonist ivuxolimab in advanced cancers. Overall study context: Patients were roughly 83% male with ages roughly 23 to 79, mean approximately 55.

The CDR3 is 17 residues long. V lost 3 bases, J lost 0 bases, and 8 bases stayed unmatched. Germline V CDR1 and CDR2: SGDLS, YYNGEE. Study findings and constraints: The expanded peripheral T cells' antigen specificity was not determined.

About this clone itself: The antigen is undetermined.

Generated by immunoSEQ multiplex PCR, the TCRdb table keeps only in-frame clones and is missing some. The data contain fewer than 80,000 clones, around 91% of them singletons. The TCR originated in an adult with an advanced solid tumor such as melanoma, head and neck, liver or kidney cancer. The chain employs TRBV9 and TRBJ2-2, with 7 positions matching TRBD2. The specimen was CD4+ or CD8+ T cells sorted from blood, collected in a trial of the OX40 agonist ivuxolimab. As DNA, the CDR3 is TGTGCCAGCAGCGCCCGTGGGCTAGCGGCGAACACCGGGGAGCTGTTTTTT. Protein: CASSARGLAANTGELFF.